The text below deals with one T cell receptor beta chain. The antigen is unknown. Random hexamers were used to reverse transcribe about 0.5 to 1 ug of RNA. TCR beta CDR3 was amplified by immunoSEQ multiplex PCR. This amplification extended across 54 Vbeta and 13 Jbeta segments. MiXCR, run by TCRdb on the immunoSEQ multiplex PCR reads, gives a single entry per CDR3 protein. The data show roughly 150,000 distinct CDR3 sequences, 95% seen once. The data were obtained in a study of CD8 T cells in Susac syndrome. Study-wide findings and caveats: The relatively small number of individuals in the TCR sequencing and HLA analysis was acknowledged by the study.

Sequenced: CD8+ T cells from PBMCs. The source is a human donor with Susac syndrome.

CDR3 sequence (DNA): TGTGCCAGTAGTATGCGTCTAGCGGGAGGTAGCTCCTACGAGCAGTACTTC. Translating gives CASSMRLAGGSSYEQYF. This chain links TRBV19 with TRBJ2-7; 11 nucleotides align to TRBD2. The germline gives CDR1 LNHDA, CDR2 SQIVND (reference sequence). The CDR3 spans 17 residues. The V and J ends lost 3 bases and 0 bases, in that order; junction bases with no gene match: 7. Filled out from reference TRBV19 and TRBJ2-7, the complete variable domain reads DGGITQSPKYLFRKEGQNVTLSCEQNLNHDAMYWYRQDPGQGLRLIYYSQIVNDFQKGDIAEGYSVSREKKESFPLTVTSAQKNPTAFYLCASSMRLAGGSSYEQYFGPGTRLTVT.